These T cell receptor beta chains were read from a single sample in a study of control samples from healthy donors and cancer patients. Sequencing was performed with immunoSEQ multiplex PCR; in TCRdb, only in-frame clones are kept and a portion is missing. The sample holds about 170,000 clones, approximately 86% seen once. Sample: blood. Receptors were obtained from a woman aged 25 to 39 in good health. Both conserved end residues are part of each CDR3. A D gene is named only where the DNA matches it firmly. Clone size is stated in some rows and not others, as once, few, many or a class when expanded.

CDR3: CSVEGRLAGGRETQYF
DNA: TGCAGCGTTGAAGGAAGACTAGCGGGGGGGCGAGAGACCCAGTACTTC
J: TRBJ2-5
D: TRBD2
V: TRBV29-1
size: -

CDR3: CASSQGTAGGDTQYF
DNA: TGTGCCAGCAGCCAAGGTACAGCGGGGGGAGATACGCAGTATTTT
J: TRBJ2-3
D: TRBD2
V: TRBV4-2
size: once

CDR3: CASSENSIAEAFF
DNA: TGTGCCAGCAGTGAAAATTCAATCGCTGAAGCTTTCTTT
J: TRBJ1-1
D: -
V: TRBV6-1
size: -

CDR3: CSVKGANEQFF
DNA: TGCAGCGTTAAGGGGGCGAATGAGCAGTTCTTC
J: TRBJ2-1
D: TRBD1
V: TRBV29-1
size: -

CDR3: CASRTVTSTDTQYF
DNA: TGTGCCAGCAGGACAGTCACTAGCACAGATACGCAGTATTTT
J: TRBJ2-3
D: -
V: TRBV27
size: -

CDR3: CASSFGASGSFRGLETQYF
DNA: TGCGCCAGCAGCTTCGGGGCTAGCGGGAGTTTTAGGGGCCTGGAGACCCAGTACTTC
J: TRBJ2-5
D: TRBD2
V: TRBV5-1
size: -

CDR3: CASSIVGTMGQNIQYF
DNA: TGTGCCAGTAGTATAGTAGGGACTATGGGGCAAAACATTCAGTACTTC
J: TRBJ2-4
D: TRBD2
V: TRBV19
size: -

CDR3: CASSISGTLFF
DNA: TGTGCCAGTAGTATTTCCGGGACGTTGTTTTTT
J: TRBJ2-2
D: -
V: TRBV19
size: -

CDR3: CASSVRKGRTTEAFF
DNA: TGTGCCAGCAGCGTTAGGAAGGGGAGGACCACTGAAGCTTTCTTT
J: TRBJ1-1
D: -
V: TRBV9
size: -

CDR3: CATSDIGGNQETQYF
DNA: TGTGCCACCAGTGATATTGGCGGGAACCAAGAGACCCAGTACTTC
J: TRBJ2-5
D: -
V: TRBV24-1
size: -

CDR3: CASILTGGANYGYTF
DNA: TGTGCCAGCATTCTAACCGGCGGAGCTAACTATGGCTACACCTTC
J: TRBJ1-2
D: -
V: TRBV6-5
size: -

CDR3: CASSISVQVVHQPQHF
DNA: TGTGCCAGTAGTATATCGGTCCAGGTTGTACATCAGCCCCAGCATTTT
J: TRBJ1-5
D: -
V: TRBV19
size: -

CDR3: CASSQDRGRSSTEAFF
DNA: TGTGCCAGCAGCCAAGACAGGGGGCGATCAAGCACTGAAGCTTTCTTT
J: TRBJ1-1
D: TRBD1
V: TRBV5-6
size: -

CDR3: CASSLSQGTGELFF
DNA: TGCGCCAGCAGCCTCAGCCAGGGCACCGGGGAGCTGTTTTTT
J: TRBJ2-2
D: -
V: TRBV5-1
size: -

CDR3: CASSRGRRQGLQETQYF
DNA: TGTGCCAGCAGTCGAGGAAGAAGACAGGGGCTACAAGAGACCCAGTACTTC
J: TRBJ2-5
D: TRBD1
V: TRBV6-6
size: -

CDR3: CASSVGLVTGEQYF
DNA: TGTGCCAGCAGCGTAGGCTTGGTGACTGGCGAGCAGTACTTC
J: TRBJ2-7
D: -
V: TRBV9
size: -

CDR3: CASSQGTGARYEQYF
DNA: TGTGCCAGCAGCCAAGGGACAGGGGCTCGCTACGAGCAGTACTTC
J: TRBJ2-7
D: TRBD1
V: TRBV3-1/TRBV3-2
size: -

CDR3: CASSLDGRGAYEQYF
DNA: TGCGCCAGCAGCTTGGACGGGAGGGGGGCCTACGAGCAGTACTTC
J: TRBJ2-7
D: TRBD2
V: TRBV5-1
size: -

CDR3: CASSSRTTEQFF
DNA: TGTGCCAGCAGTTCCCGGACCACCGAGCAGTTCTTC
J: TRBJ2-1
D: -
V: TRBV28
size: -

CDR3: CASSESRASGANVLTF
DNA: TGTGCCAGCAGTGAAAGCAGGGCGTCTGGGGCCAACGTCCTGACTTTC
J: TRBJ2-6
D: -
V: TRBV6-1
size: -

CDR3: CASSLGRTGAYEQYF
DNA: TGTGCCAGCAGCTTAGGGAGGACAGGAGCCTACGAGCAGTACTTC
J: TRBJ2-7
D: TRBD1
V: TRBV13
size: -

CDR3: CASRLLADPTDTQYF
DNA: TGTGCCAGCAGGCTACTAGCGGACCCCACAGATACGCAGTATTTT
J: TRBJ2-3
D: TRBD2
V: TRBV2
size: -

CDR3: CASSLGGTGVKNIQYF
DNA: TGTGCCAGCAGCTTAGGGGGGACGGGAGTCAAAAACATTCAGTACTTC
J: TRBJ2-4
D: -
V: TRBV7-9
size: once

CDR3: CASSRGLAGLNEQFF
DNA: TGTGCCAGCAGCCGGGGACTAGCGGGACTTAATGAGCAGTTCTTC
J: TRBJ2-1
D: TRBD2
V: TRBV4-2
size: -

CDR3: CASSLARTGQGDTQYF
DNA: TGTGCCAGCAGCTTAGCCCGGACAGGGCAAGGAGATACGCAGTATTTT
J: TRBJ2-3
D: TRBD1
V: TRBV7-2
size: -

CDR3: CASSLPSGVQDTQYF
DNA: TGTGCCAGCAGCTTACCTAGCGGGGTGCAAGATACGCAGTATTTT
J: TRBJ2-3
D: TRBD2
V: TRBV7-9
size: -

CDR3: CASSVWGAGGETQYF
DNA: TGTGCCAGCAGTGTTTGGGGTGCCGGTGGGGAGACCCAGTACTTC
J: TRBJ2-5
D: -
V: TRBV2
size: -

CDR3: CASRDLRTSGGYETQYF
DNA: TGCGCCAGCAGGGACTTAAGGACTAGCGGGGGTTATGAGACCCAGTACTTC
J: TRBJ2-5
D: TRBD2
V: TRBV10-2
size: -

CDR3: CASSLLAEGDTQYF
DNA: TGCGCCAGCAGCCTCTTAGCGGAAGGGGATACGCAGTATTTT
J: TRBJ2-3
D: -
V: TRBV10-1
size: -

CDR3: CASSLIYQETQYF
DNA: TGTGCCAGCAGTTTGATATACCAAGAGACCCAGTACTTC
J: TRBJ2-5
D: -
V: TRBV2
size: -

CDR3: CASSPGLGGAGNTGELFF
DNA: TGCGCCAGCAGCCCTGGCCTGGGGGGGGCTGGGAACACCGGGGAGCTGTTTTTT
J: TRBJ2-2
D: -
V: TRBV5-1
size: -

CDR3: CASSYSYREADTQYF
DNA: TGTGCCAGCAGTTACTCGTACAGGGAAGCAGATACGCAGTATTTT
J: TRBJ2-3
D: -
V: TRBV6-6
size: -

CDR3: CASSLKQSNTGELFF
DNA: TGCGCCAGCAGCTTAAAACAATCGAACACCGGGGAGCTGTTTTTT
J: TRBJ2-2
D: -
V: TRBV5-1
size: -

CDR3: CASSLNSVMGETQYF
DNA: TGTGCCAGCAGCTTAAACTCGGTCATGGGGGAGACCCAGTACTTC
J: TRBJ2-5
D: -
V: TRBV7-2
size: -

CDR3: CASSYGSDVMNTEAFF
DNA: TGTGCCAGCAGTTACGGGTCAGACGTAATGAACACTGAAGCTTTCTTT
J: TRBJ1-1
D: -
V: TRBV6-2/TRBV6-3
size: -